The entry below gives a single TCR beta chain sequence along with its context. This clone appeared a few times. The clone's antigen remains unknown. Base qualities are not at hand, and no much larger clone is one base apart. Patient enrollment in ICON started in early 2016, and the final patient was enrolled in 2018. From a subcohort of 75 to 90 patients, fresh tumor and matched uninvolved tissue were collected for in-depth immune analyses, including TCR sequencing. DNA for TCR sequencing was isolated from bulk tissue, and no cell sorting was done. The germline V gene encodes CDR1 WSHSY and CDR2 SAAADI. CDR3 length: 12 amino acids, cysteine to phenylalanine. The CDR3 DNA has 36 bases and is translated from base 1. The junction shows trimming of 5 bases on V and 0 bases on J, plus 4 bases between the germline ends. These data are taken from a study of tumor-infiltrating lymphocytes in localized non-small cell lung cancer (dated by TCRdb to about 2021). With respect to the entire study: Patients whose samples were collected after neoadjuvant chemotherapy, as well as both smokers and never-smokers and several histologies, were included in the cohort. Each patient contributed resected tumor tissue and uninvolved lung tissue from the same patient, described as non-adjacent to the tumor. The paired tumor versus uninvolved lung comparison of immunoSEQ T-cell fraction included fewer than 65 patients. Flow cytometry, multiplex immunofluorescence, RNA-seq, exome sequencing and proteomics were applied to the same patients as TCR sequencing, which was one of several integrated assays. The overall ICON cohort was composed of around 150 surgical patients with localized non-small cell lung cancer whose tumors were resected.

Summary of the overall study and its limitations: Consistent with immunofluorescence CD3 counts, TCRbeta sequencing supported greater T cell infiltration in tumors than in uninvolved lung tissue. TCR-derived T-cell fraction did not differ between the flow cytometry-defined immunotypes IM1 (good prognosis) and IM2 (poor prognosis). Because different assays used different pieces of the same tissue, intratumor heterogeneity could not be separated from technical variation. Because assay coverage varied across patients depending on available tissue quantity, TCR sequencing was performed for only a subset of the cohort.

TCR sequencing with the immunoSEQ assay provided the T-cell fraction in tumor and uninvolved lung tissue. As for the original processing: For survival analysis, patients were split into high (upper tertile) and low (lower two tertiles) T-cell fraction groups and compared by log-rank test. A signed-rank test was used to check for differences in T-cell fraction between paired tumor and uninvolved lung. As stored in TCRdb, this immuneACCESS dataset retains in-frame rearrangements with V and J assigned. A fraction of the clones does not appear; measured against another copy, unresolved V genes explain less than half of the discrepancy, and the remainder lacks a known reason. From that table come the V and J calls and clone size; the DNA was used to work out D and trimming. The table for this sample lists more than 8,500 clones; around 77% of them were counted only once. The ten largest account for over 15% of the sample.

What was sequenced was uninvolved lung tissue not adjacent to the tumor. This TCR came from a human donor with non-small cell lung cancer. The receptor chain draws on TRBV10-2 and TRBJ1-1; the D segment cannot be called with confidence. The DNA sequence is given as TGCGCCAGCAGTCAGATGAACACTGAAGCTTTCTTT. This codes for CASSQMNTEAFF.